The next 13 T cell receptor beta chains were all read from a single sample in a study of T cells after posttransplantation cyclophosphamide. Some clones are missing from TCRdb's copy, which holds only in-frame ones; the method was immunoSEQ multiplex PCR. The data contain tens of thousands of clones, around 80% of them singletons. Treatment was busulfan-fludarabine conditioning, a marrow graft, and cyclophosphamide on days +3 and +4. The sample in question was CD4+ T cells sorted from blood, obtained 1903 days after a stem cell transplant with posttransplant cyclophosphamide. The receptors were sampled from a female patient in her forties who received an allogeneic stem cell transplant from a related donor, was CMV-positive, and had no GVHD. Some T cells may be graft donor cells.

Only a few counts were recorded for this clone. The V and J genes are TRBV20-1 and TRBJ1-2; D is unclear. CDR1 is DFQATT, CDR2 SNEGSKA, per germline (reference sequence). CDR3 length: 11 residues. V was pared by 3 bases and J by 6 bases, with 8 bases between. DNA of the CDR3: TGCAGTGCTAGGTCGGCGGATGGCTACACCTTC. Translation: CSARSADGYTF.

The rearrangement joins TRBV7-9 to TRBJ1-6; D not resolved. CDR1 is SEHNR and CDR2 is FQNEAQ in the germline V gene (reference sequence). Trimming took off 5 bases at V and 0 bases at J, with 8 bases between the two ends. The CDR3 spans 15 residues. CDR3 nucleotides: TGTGCCAGCAGCCGGGAGAGCTCCTATAATTCACCCCTCCACTTT. Its translation: CASSRESSYNSPLHF.

This clone was observed a single time. The J gene is TRBJ2-5, the V gene TRBV7-3; TRBD2 matches at 9 bases. Germline lookup yields CDR1 SGHTA and CDR2 FQGTGA. The CDR3 runs to 15 residues. The V gene end was trimmed by 5 bases and the J gene end by 4 bases; junction bases not matched to a gene: 8. The CDR3 here is CASSPKAGGGETQYF. The CDR3 DNA sequence: TGTGCCAGCAGCCCTAAAGCGGGGGGAGGAGAGACCCAGTACTTC.

The chain employs TRBV5-6 and TRBJ1-2; TRBD1 aligns across 7 bases. The CDR3 sequence is 15 residues long. CDR1 is SGHDT and CDR2 is YYEEEE in the germline V gene. Trimming cost V 2 bases and J 2 bases; bases outside gene matches: 6. CDR3 nucleotide sequence: TGTGCCAGCAGCTTCGACAGGGCTAAGAACTATGGCTACACCTTC. Its translation is CASSFDRAKNYGYTF. Full variable domain (remainder filled in from reference TRBV5-6 and TRBJ1-2): DAGVTQSPTHLIKTRGQQVTLRCSPKSGHDTVSWYQQALGQGPQFIFQYYEEEERQRGNFPDRFSGHQFPNYSSELNVNALLLGDSALYLCASSFDRAKNYGYTFGSGTRLTVV.

This clone was picked up a small number of times. The chain couples TRBV5-1 to TRBJ1-2; a weak D match, TRBD1 (5 bases). This CDR3 has 12 residues. With 0 bases removed from V and 6 bases from J, the gap between germline ends came to 6 bases. Germline V gene lookup returns CDR1 SGHRS and CDR2 YFSETQ. CDR3 bases: TGCGCCAGCAGCTTGGAAGGGGATGGCTACACCTTC. Its protein is CASSLEGDGYTF.

The chain recombines TRBV19 with TRBJ2-3; TRBD2 might be the D (6 bases). This CDR3 is built from 16 residues. V shed 6 bases and J shed 2 bases, with 18 bases lying between them. CDR1 and CDR2 from the germline V gene are LNHDA and SQIVND (reference sequence). The CDR3 coding sequence is TGTGCCAGTAGGCGGAGGGGTAAATCCTCCACAGATACGCAGTATTTT. This encodes CASRRRGKSSTDTQYF.

This chain connects TRBV7-8 to TRBJ2-1, with TRBD2 matching 12 bases. This CDR3 comprises 20 residues. The V and J ends lost 3 bases and 4 bases, in that order; junction bases with no gene match: 16. Germline-derived CDR1 and CDR2 are SGHVS and FQNEAQ. The DNA for the CDR3 is TGTGCCAGCAGCTTTGGAGGGGTGCAACTAGCGGGGGGAGTTTACAATGAGCAGTTCTTC. Translated: CASSFGGVQLAGGVYNEQFF.

V usage is TRBV27 and J usage is TRBJ1-1; TRBD1 matches 9 bases. Germline CDR1 is MNHEY and CDR2 is SMNVEV (reference sequence). V shed 3 bases and J 5 bases; nucleotides not matched to a gene: 10. The CDR3 is made up of 16 amino acids. CDR3 loop: CASSFRRDRDYTEAFF. CDR3 coding DNA: TGTGCCAGCAGTTTTCGCCGGGACAGGGATTATACTGAAGCTTTCTTT.

The rearrangement links TRBV5-1 to TRBJ1-1, with 8 bases fitting TRBD1. Per germline, CDR1 SGHRS and CDR2 YFSETQ. With V trimmed by 6 bases and J by 5 bases, 15 bases remained unmatched. This CDR3 is built from 16 residues. The CDR3 DNA follows: TGCGCCAGCACCCGGGGAACCGGGACAGGTCTAACTGAAGCTTTCTTT. It translates to CASTRGTGTGLTEAFF.

This clone is a singleton in its sample. The rearrangement joins TRBV5-5 to TRBJ1-4; the D gene is possibly TRBD1 (5 bases). The CDR3 contains 15 residues. Germline V gives CDR1 SGHKS, CDR2 YYEKEE (reference sequence). The ends were cut back, 0 bases at V and 9 bases at J, with 15 bases in the middle. Written as DNA, the CDR3 is TGTGCCAGCAGCTTGGCGGGGGACGGGAAGCAAAAACTGTTTTTT. Protein sequence: CASSLAGDGKQKLFF. Full variable domain (rest looked up from reference TRBV5-5 and TRBJ1-4): DAGVTQSPTHLIKTRGQQVTLRCSPISGHKSVSWYQQVLGQGPQFIFQYYEKEERGRGNFPDRFSARQFPNYSSELNVNALLLGDSALYLCASSLAGDGKQKLFFGSGTQLSVL.

The V and J genes are TRBV19 and TRBJ1-6; TRBD1 agrees at 8 bases. The length of the CDR3 is 14 residues. Germline V gives CDR1 LNHDA, CDR2 SQIVND (reference sequence). Trimming took 3 bases from V and 7 from J; bases not matched to a gene: 2. The CDR3 sequence is CASSMRTGNSPLHF. The CDR3 DNA reads as TGTGCCAGTAGTATGCGGACAGGGAATTCACCCCTCCACTTT. Full variable domain (remainder filled in from reference TRBV19 and TRBJ1-6): DGGITQSPKYLFRKEGQNVTLSCEQNLNHDAMYWYRQDPGQGLRLIYYSQIVNDFQKGDIAEGYSVSREKKESFPLTVTSAQKNPTAFYLCASSMRTGNSPLHFGNGTRLTVT.

The genes are TRBV6-6 and TRBJ1-3; 7 bases align to TRBD1. Germline trimming cut 6 bases from V and 3 bases from J; bases unmatched to any gene: 2. Germline V gene data show CDR1 as MNHNY and CDR2 as SVGAGI (reference sequence). There are 13 residues in the CDR3. In DNA form, the CDR3 reads TGTGCCAGCAGCGACAGGGTTGGAAACACCATATATTTT. Translation: CASSDRVGNTIYF.

This sequence joins TRBV5-1 and TRBJ1-1; D may be TRBD1 (6 bases). Germline V CDR1 and CDR2: SGHRS, YFSETQ. V lost 5 bases and J 5 bases, leaving 16 bases between the germline ends. CDR3 length: 14 amino acids. The CDR3 DNA follows: TGCGCCAGCAGTTTCGGCGGGGGCTGGACTGAAGCTTTCTTT. Encoded protein: CASSFGGGWTEAFF.